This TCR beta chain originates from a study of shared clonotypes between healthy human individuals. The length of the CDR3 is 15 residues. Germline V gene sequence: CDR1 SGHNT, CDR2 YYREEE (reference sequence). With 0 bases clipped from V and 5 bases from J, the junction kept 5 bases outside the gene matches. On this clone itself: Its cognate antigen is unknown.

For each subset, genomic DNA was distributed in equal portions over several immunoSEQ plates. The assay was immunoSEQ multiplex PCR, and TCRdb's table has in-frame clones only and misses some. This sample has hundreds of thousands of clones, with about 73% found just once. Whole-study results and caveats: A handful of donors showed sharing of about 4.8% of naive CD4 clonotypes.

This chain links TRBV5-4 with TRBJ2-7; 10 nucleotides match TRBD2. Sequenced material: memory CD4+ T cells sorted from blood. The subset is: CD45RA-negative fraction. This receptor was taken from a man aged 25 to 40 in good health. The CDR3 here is CASSLVDSGRNEQYF. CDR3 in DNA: TGTGCCAGCAGCTTGGTGGATAGCGGGAGGAACGAGCAGTACTTC.